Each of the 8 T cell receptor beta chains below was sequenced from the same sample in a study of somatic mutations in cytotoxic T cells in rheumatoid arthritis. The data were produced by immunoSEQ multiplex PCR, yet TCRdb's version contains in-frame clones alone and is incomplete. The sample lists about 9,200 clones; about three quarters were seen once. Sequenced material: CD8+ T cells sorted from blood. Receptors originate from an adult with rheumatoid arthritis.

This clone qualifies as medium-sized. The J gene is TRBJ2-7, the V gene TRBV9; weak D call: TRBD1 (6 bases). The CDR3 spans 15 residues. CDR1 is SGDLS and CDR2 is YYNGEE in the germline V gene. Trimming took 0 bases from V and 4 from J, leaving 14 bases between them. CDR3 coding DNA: TGTGCCAGCAGCGTAGCGATGGGGGCAGGGTACGAGCAGTACTTC. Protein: CASSVAMGAGYEQYF.

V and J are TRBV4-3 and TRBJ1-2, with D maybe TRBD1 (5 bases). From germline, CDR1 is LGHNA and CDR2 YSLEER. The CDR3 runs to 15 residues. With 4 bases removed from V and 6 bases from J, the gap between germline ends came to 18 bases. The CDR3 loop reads CASSLSDMGGDGYTF. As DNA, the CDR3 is TGCGCCAGCAGCCTCAGCGATATGGGGGGAGATGGCTACACCTTC.

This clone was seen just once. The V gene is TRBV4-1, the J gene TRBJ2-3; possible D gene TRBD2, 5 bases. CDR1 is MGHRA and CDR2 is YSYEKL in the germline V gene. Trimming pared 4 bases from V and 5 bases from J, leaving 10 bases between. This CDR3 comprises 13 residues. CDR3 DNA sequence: TGCGCCAGCAGCCCGATCGCGGGAGATACGCAGTATTTT. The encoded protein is CASSPIAGDTQYF.

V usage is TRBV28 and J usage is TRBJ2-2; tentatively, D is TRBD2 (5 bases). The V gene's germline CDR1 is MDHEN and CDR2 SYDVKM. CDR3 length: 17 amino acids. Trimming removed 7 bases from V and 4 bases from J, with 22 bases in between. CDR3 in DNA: TGTGCCAGCACTCCTGATCGTAGGACTCACCTCACCGGGGAGCTGTTTTTT. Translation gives CASTPDRRTHLTGELFF.

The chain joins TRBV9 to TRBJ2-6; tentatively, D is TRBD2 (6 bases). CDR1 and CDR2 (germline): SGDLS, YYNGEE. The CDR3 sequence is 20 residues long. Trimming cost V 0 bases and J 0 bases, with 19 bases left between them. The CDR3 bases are TGTGCCAGCAGCGTAGTGTCCGCGGGGAGTCCACTCTCTGGGGCCAACGTCCTGACTTTC. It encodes CASSVVSAGSPLSGANVLTF.

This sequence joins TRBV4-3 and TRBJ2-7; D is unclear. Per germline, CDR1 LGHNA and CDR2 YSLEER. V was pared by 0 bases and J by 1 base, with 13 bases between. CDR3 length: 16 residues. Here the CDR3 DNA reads TGCGCCAGCAGCCAAGAACGCGGCCTGGGATCCTACGAGCAGTACTTC. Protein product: CASSQERGLGSYEQYF.

This CDR3 reads CASSTLVGLAGGVRNEQFF. The CDR3 coding sequence is TGTGCCAGCAGCACGCTAGTGGGGCTAGCGGGAGGGGTGCGGAATGAGCAGTTCTTC. The chain links TRBV11-2 to TRBJ2-1; 12 bases align to TRBD2. V gave up 5 bases and J gave up 7 bases; unmatched junction bases: 18. There are 19 residues in the CDR3. Germline lookup yields CDR1 SGHAT and CDR2 FQNNGV.

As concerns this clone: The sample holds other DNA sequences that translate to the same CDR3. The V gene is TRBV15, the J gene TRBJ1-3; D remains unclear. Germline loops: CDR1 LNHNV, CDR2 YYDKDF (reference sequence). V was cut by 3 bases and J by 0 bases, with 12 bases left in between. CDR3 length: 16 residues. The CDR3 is CATSRTRTSSGNTIYF. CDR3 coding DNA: TGTGCCACCAGCAGGACACGAACCTCCTCTGGAAACACCATATATTTT.